The sequence of this T cell receptor beta chain was determined in a study of shared clonotypes between healthy human individuals. Here immunoSEQ multiplex PCR was the method, and the copy in TCRdb shows in-frame clones only, minus some. The sample lists about 2 million clones, 85% to 95% occurring once. This TCR was sampled from a man between 18 and 29 years old in good health. The specimen sequenced was naive CD4+ T cells sorted from blood. Subset indicated: CD45RA+ positively selected.

CDR3 nucleotides: TGTGCCAGCAGTACCGGGACAGGGCATTCACCCCTCCACTTT. Residues: CASSTGTGHSPLHF. The chain is built from TRBV6-6 and TRBJ1-6, with 9 nucleotides matching TRBD1. The V gene end was trimmed by 5 bases and the J gene end by 8 bases; junction bases not matched to a gene: 4. The CDR3 spans 14 residues. Looked up from germline, CDR1 is MNHNY and CDR2 is SVGAGI (reference sequence).